Sequencing of this TCR beta chain was carried out in a study of blood T cell repertoires in COVID-19. The overall study: From the United States, Italy and Spain came samples of acute and convalescent COVID-19. In each case, the material was cDNA or gDNA derived from T cells, B-cell-depleted T cells, or PBMCs.

Data came from immunoSEQ multiplex PCR; TCRdb stores just in-frame clones and leaves some out. This sample has roughly 230,000 clones, with around 90% found just once. Trimming removed 4 bases at V and 5 bases at J, with 9 bases between. CDR3 length: 12 residues. In germline, CDR1 is SGHTA, CDR2 FQGTGA. The sequenced material came from peripheral blood. The rearrangement joins TRBV7-3 to TRBJ2-7, with D maybe TRBD1 (5 bases). This TCR came from a human donor in a cohort sampled during active COVID-19. Here the CDR3 DNA reads TGTGCCAGCAGCTCCATCAGGGACGAGCAGTACTTC. This gives the protein CASSSIRDEQYF.